This T cell receptor beta chain was sequenced in a study of regulatory T cells in long-lasting Graves disease. Study outcomes and limitations: The number of shared public clonotypes was higher in persistent patients (around 2,500) than new patients (more than 850).

The CDR3 extends over 13 amino acids. The germline CDR1 and CDR2 sequences are MNHEY and SMNVEV (reference sequence). V was shortened by 8 bases and J by 3 bases, with 14 bases between the two germline ends. In this sample, this clonotype turned up a few times. Its antigen remains unknown. The time point was: newly diagnosed GD, antithyroid drugs for less than 3 months. PBMCs were the source of the RNA used for TCR sequencing. In building TCR beta libraries, iRepertoire HTBI primers were used together with Arm-PCR of CDR3 regions. TCRdb itself ran the multiplex PCR reads through MiXCR, one entry per CDR3 protein. Of around 420,000 distinct CDR3 sequences in the sample, about 14% are singletons; the top ten hold roughly 20%.

The source was peripheral blood mononuclear cells (PBMCs), collected at new diagnosis, from a patient treated with antithyroid drugs. This chain connects TRBV27 to TRBJ2-7; the D gene is possibly TRBD2 (6 bases). The TCR comes from a female donor with Graves disease. This chain's CDR3 is CASGPGLYYEQYF. The CDR3 DNA reads as TGTGCCAGCGGCCCGGGACTTTACTACGAGCAGTACTTC.